This T cell receptor (beta chain) stems from a study of shared clonotypes between healthy human individuals. Across the whole study: Three plates each covered CD4 naive and memory; CD8 naive two, CD8 memory one. Broader study findings: Donor scarcity curtailed the genetic and exposure-history diversity represented herein. Clonotype sharing across a few donors was observed for around 5% of naive CD4 clonotypes.

The germline V gene encodes CDR1 SGHRS and CDR2 YFSETQ. The V gene lost 4 bases and the J gene lost 6 bases, with 11 bases spanning the gap. The CDR3 consists of 13 residues. The table came from immunoSEQ multiplex PCR; TCRdb's copy has only in-frame clones and leaves some out. Of a few million clones listed, approximately 95% were seen once; the top ten hold 0.39%. On this clone itself: Its antigen is still unknown.

This receptor was identified in a man aged 18 to 30 in good health. Some clones in this sample may be carry-over from other donors' samples. The rearrangement joins TRBV5-1 to TRBJ1-5; no clear D. Input material: naive CD4+ T cells from PBMCs. Subset given: CD45RA+ positively selected. The CDR3 sequence: CASSDELGQPQHF. CDR3 coding DNA: TGCGCCAGCAGCGACGAGTTGGGTCAGCCCCAGCATTTT.